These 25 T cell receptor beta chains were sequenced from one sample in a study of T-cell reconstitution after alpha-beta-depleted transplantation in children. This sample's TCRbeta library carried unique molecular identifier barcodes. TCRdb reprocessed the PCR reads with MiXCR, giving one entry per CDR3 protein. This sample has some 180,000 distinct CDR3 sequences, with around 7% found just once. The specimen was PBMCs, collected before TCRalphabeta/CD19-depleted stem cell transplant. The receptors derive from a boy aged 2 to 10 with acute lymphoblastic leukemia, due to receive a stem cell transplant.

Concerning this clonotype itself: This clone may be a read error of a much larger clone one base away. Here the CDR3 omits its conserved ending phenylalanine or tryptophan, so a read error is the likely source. The CDR3 nucleotides are TGTGCCAGCAGCTTAGAGGGACAGGGAAGCTCACCCCTCCACTGT. It encodes CASSLEGQGSSPLHC. The J gene is TRBJ1-6, the V gene TRBV7-6; 9 bases line up with TRBD1. This CDR3 has 15 residues. J gave up 10 bases and V 1 base, and 5 bases lay outside the gene matches. CDR1 SGHVS and CDR2 FNYEAQ come from the germline V gene.

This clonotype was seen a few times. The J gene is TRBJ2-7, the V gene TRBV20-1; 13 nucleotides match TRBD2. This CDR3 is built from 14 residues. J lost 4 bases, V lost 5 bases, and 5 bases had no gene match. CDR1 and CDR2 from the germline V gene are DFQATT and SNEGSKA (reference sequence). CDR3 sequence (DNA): TGCAGTGCTTTTCCGGGACTAGCGGGATACGAGCAGTACTTC. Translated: CSAFPGLAGYEQYF.

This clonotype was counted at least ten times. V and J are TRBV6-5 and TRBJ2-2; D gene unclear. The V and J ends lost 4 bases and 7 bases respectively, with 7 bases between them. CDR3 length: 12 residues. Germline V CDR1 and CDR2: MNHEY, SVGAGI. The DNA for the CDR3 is TGTGCCAGCAGTTCGAAGATCGGGGAGCTGTTTTTT. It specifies CASSSKIGELFF.

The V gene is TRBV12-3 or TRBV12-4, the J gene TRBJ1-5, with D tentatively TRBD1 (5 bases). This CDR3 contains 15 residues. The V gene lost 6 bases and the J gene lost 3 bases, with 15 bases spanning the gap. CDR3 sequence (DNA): TGTGCCAGCAGCATATCAGGGCTCCCCAATCAGCCCCAGCATTTT. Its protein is CASSISGLPNQPQHF.

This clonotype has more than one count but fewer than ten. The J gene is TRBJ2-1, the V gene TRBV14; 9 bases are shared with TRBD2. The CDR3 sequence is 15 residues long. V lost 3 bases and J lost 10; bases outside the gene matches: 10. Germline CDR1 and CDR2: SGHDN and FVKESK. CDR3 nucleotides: TGTGCCAGCAGCCAGAGGCGGGAGGGCCGCCGCGAGCAGTTCTTC. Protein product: CASSQRREGRREQFF.

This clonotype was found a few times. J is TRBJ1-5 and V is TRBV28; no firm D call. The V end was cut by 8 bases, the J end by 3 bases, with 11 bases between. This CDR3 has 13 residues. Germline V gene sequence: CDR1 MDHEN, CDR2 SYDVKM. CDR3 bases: TGTGCCAGCTGGCAGGAGGACAATCAGCCCCAGCATTTT. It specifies CASWQEDNQPQHF.

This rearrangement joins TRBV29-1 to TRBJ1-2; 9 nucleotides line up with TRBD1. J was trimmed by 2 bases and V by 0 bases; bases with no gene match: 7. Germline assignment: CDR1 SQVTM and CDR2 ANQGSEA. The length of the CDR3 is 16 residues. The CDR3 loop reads CSVEDAGTGLNYGYTF. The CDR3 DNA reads TGCAGCGTTGAAGATGCCGGGACAGGGTTAAACTATGGCTACACCTTC.

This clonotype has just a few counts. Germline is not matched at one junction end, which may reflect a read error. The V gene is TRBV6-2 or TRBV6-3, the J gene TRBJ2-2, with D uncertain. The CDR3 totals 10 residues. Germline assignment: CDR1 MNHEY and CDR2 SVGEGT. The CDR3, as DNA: TGTGCCAGCAGCTCCGGGCAGCTGTTTTTT. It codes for CASSSGQLFF.

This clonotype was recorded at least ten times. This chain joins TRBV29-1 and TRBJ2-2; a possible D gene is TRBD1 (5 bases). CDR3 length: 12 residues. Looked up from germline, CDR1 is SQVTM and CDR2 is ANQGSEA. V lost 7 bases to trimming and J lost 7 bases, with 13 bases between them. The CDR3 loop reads CSAVRGIGELFF. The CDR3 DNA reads TGCAGCGCTGTTAGGGGCATCGGGGAGCTGTTTTTT.

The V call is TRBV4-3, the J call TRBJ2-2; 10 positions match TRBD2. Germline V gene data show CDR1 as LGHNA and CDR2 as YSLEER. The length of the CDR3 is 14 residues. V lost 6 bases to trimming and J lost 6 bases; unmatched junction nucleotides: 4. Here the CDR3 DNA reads TGCGCCAGCAGGCCTCTAGCGGGAGCCGGGGAGCTGTTTTTT. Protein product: CASRPLAGAGELFF.

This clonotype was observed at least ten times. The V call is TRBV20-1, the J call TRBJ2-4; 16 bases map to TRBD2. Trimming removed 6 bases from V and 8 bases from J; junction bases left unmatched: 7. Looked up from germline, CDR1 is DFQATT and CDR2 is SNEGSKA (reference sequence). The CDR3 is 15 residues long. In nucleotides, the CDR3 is TGCAGTGCCGGGACTAGCGGGAGGGCCGGTTACATTCAGTACTTC. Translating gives CSAGTSGRAGYIQYF.

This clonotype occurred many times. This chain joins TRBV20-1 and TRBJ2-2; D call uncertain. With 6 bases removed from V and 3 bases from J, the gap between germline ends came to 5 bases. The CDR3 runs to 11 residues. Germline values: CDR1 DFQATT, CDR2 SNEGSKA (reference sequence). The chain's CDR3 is CSAHDTGELFF. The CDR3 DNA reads TGCAGTGCCCACGACACCGGGGAGCTGTTTTTT.

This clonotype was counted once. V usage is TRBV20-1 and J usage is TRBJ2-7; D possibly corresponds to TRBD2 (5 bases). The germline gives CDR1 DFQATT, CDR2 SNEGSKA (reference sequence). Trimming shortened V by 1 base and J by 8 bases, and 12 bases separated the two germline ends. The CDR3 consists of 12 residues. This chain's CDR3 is CSARGLRTQQYF. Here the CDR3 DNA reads TGCAGTGCTAGAGGACTCAGGACTCAGCAGTACTTC.

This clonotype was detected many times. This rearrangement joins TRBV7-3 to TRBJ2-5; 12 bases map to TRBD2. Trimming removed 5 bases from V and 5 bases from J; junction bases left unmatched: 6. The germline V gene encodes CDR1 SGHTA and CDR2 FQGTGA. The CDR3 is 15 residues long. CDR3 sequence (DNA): TGTGCCAGCAGCGAAAGAGGACTAGCGGGGGAGACCCAGTACTTC. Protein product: CASSERGLAGETQYF.

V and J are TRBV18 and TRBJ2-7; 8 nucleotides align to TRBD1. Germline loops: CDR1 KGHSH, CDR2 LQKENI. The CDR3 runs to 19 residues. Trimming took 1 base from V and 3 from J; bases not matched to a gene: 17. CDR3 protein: CASSPQGQGTSISGYEQYF. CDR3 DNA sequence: TGTGCCAGCTCACCACAAGGACAGGGTACGAGTATATCAGGCTACGAGCAGTACTTC.

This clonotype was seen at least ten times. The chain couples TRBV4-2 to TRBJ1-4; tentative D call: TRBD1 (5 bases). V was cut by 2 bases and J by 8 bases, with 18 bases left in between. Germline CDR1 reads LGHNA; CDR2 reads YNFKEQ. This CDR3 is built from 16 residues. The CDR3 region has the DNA TGTGCCAGCAGCCAACATGCAGGGCTAGCTGGGGAAAAACTGTTTTTT. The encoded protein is CASSQHAGLAGEKLFF.

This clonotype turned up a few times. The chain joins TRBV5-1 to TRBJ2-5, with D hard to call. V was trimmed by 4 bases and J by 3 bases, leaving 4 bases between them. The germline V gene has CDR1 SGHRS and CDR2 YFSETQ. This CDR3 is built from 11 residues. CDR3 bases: TGCGCCAGCAGCGCAAAAGAGACCCAGTACTTC. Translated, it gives CASSAKETQYF. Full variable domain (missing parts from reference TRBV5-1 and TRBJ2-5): KAGVTQTPRYLIKTRGQQVTLSCSPISGHRSVSWYQQTPGQGLQFLFEYFSETQRNKGNFPGRFSGRQFSNSRSEMNVSTLELGDSALYLCASSAKETQYFGPGTRLLVL.

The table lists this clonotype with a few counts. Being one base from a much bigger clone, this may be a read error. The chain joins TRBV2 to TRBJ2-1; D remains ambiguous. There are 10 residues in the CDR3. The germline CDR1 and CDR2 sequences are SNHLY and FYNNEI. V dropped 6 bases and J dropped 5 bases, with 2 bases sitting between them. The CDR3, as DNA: TGTGCCAGCAGGGACAATGAGCAGTTCTTC. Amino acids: CASRDNEQFF.

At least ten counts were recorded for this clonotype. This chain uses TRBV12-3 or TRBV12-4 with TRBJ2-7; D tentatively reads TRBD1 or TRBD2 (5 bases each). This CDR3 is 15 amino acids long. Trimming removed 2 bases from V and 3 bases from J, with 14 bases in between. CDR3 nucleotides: TGTGCCAGCAGTTTAAGGCAGGGAGCGGTCTACGAGCAGTACTTC. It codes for CASSLRQGAVYEQYF.

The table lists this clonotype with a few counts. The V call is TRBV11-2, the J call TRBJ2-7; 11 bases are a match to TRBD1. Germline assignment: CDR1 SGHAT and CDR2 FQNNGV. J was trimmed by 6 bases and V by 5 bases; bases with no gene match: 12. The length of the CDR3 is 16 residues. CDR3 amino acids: CASSPRPGQGASEQYF. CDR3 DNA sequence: TGTGCCAGCAGCCCACGACCCGGACAGGGGGCTAGCGAGCAGTACTTC.

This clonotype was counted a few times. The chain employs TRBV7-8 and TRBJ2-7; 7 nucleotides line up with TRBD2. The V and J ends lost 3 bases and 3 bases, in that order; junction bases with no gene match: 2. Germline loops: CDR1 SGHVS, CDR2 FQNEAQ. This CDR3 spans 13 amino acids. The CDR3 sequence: CASSLERDYEQYF. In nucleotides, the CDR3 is TGTGCCAGCAGCTTGGAGCGGGACTACGAGCAGTACTTC.

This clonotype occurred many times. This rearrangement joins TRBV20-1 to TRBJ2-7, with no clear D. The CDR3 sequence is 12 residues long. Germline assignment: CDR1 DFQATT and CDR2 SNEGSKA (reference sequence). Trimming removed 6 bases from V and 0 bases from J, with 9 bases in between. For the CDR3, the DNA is TGCAGTGCATATCGGGCCTCCTACGAGCAGTACTTC. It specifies CSAYRASYEQYF.

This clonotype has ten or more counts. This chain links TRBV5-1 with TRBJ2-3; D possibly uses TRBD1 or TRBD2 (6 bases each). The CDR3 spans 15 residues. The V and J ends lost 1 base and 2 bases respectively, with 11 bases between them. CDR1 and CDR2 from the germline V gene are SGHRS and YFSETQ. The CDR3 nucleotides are TGCGCCAGCAGCTTGAGGGGGGTGAACACAGATACGCAGTATTTT. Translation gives CASSLRGVNTDTQYF. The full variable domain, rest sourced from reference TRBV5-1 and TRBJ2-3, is KAGVTQTPRYLIKTRGQQVTLSCSPISGHRSVSWYQQTPGQGLQFLFEYFSETQRNKGNFPGRFSGRQFSNSRSEMNVSTLELGDSALYLCASSLRGVNTDTQYFGPGTRLTVL.

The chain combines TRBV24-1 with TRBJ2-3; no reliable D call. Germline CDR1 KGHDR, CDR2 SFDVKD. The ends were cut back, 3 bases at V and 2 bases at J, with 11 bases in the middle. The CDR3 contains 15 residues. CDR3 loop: CATSDVRGPTDTQYF. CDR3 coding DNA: TGTGCCACCAGTGATGTGCGAGGCCCCACAGATACGCAGTATTTT.

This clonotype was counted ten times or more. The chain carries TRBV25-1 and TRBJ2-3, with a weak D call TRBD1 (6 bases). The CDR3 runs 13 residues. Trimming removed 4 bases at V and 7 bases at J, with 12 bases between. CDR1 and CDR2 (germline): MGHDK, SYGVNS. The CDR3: CASSVTGLNTQYF. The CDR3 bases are TGTGCCAGCAGTGTAACAGGGTTAAATACGCAGTATTTT. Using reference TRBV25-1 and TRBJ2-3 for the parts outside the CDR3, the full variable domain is EADIYQTPRYLVIGTGKKITLECSQTMGHDKMYWYQQDPGMELHLIHYSYGVNSTEKGDLSSESTVSRIRTEHFPLTLESARPSHTSQYLCASSVTGLNTQYFGPGTRLTVL.